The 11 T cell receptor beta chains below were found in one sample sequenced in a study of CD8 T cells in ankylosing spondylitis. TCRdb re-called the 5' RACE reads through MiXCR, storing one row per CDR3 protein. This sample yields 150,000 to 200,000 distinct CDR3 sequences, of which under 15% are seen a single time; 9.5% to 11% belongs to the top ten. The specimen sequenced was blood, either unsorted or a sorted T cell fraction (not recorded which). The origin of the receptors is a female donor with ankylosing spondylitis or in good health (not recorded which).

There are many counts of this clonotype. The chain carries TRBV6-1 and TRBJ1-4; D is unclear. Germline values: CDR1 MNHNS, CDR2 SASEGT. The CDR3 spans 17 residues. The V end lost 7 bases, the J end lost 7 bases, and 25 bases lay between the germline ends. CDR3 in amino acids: CASTPPVWTLRFEKLFF. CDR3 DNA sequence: TGTGCCAGCACCCCACCCGTCTGGACCCTAAGATTTGAAAAACTGTTTTTT.

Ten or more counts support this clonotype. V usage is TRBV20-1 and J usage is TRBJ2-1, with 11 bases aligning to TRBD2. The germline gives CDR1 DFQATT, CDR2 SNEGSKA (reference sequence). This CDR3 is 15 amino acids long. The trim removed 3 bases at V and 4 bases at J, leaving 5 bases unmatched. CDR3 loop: CSASSGTSGYNEQFF. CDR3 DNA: TGCAGTGCTAGTTCCGGGACTAGCGGTTACAATGAGCAGTTCTTC.

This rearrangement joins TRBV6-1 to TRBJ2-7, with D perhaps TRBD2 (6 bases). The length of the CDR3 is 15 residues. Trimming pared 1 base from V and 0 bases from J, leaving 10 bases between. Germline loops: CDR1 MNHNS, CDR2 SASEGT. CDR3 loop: CASSEVAESSYEQYF. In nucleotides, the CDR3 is TGTGCCAGCAGTGAAGTAGCGGAGAGCTCCTACGAGCAGTACTTC.

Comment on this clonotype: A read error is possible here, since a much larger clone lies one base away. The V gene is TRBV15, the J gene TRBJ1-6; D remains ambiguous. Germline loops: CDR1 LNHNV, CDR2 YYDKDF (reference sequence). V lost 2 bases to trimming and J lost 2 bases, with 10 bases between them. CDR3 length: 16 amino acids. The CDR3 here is CATSRPPSPYNSPLHF. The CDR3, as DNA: TGTGCCACCAGCAGACCCCCCTCCCCCTATAATTCACCCCTCCACTTT. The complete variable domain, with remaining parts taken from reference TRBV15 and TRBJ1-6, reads DAMVIQNPRYQVTQFGKPVTLSCSQTLNHNVMYWYQQKSSQAPKLLFHYYDKDFNNEADTPDNFQSRRPNTSFCFLDIRSPGLGDTAMYLCATSRPPSPYNSPLHFGNGTRLTVT.

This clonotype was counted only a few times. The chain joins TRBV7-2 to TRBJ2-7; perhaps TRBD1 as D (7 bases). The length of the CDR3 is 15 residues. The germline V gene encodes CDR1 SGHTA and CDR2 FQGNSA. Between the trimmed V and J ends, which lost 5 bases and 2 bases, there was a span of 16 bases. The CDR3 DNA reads TGTGCCAGCAGCCCTCTTGGAGGGACAGCCTACGAGCAGTACTTC. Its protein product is CASSPLGGTAYEQYF.

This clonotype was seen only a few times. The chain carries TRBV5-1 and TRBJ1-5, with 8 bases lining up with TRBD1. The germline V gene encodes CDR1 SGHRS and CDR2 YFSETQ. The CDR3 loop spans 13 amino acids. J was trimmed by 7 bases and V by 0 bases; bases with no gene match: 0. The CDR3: CASSLGQGQPQHF. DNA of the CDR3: TGCGCCAGCAGCTTGGGACAGGGGCAGCCCCAGCATTTT.

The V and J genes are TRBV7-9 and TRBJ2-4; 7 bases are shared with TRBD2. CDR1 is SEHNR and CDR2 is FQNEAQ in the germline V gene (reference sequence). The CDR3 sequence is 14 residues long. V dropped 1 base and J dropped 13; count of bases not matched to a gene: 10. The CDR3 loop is CASSLDPPTSLQYF. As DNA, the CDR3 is TGTGCCAGCAGCTTAGATCCCCCGACTAGCCTCCAGTACTTC.

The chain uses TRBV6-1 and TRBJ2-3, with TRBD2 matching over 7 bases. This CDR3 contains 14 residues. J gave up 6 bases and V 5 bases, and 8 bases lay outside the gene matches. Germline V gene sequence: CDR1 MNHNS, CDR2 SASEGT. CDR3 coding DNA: TGTGCCAGCAGTCTCGGGGAGGGGCCGGATACGCAGTATTTT. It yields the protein CASSLGEGPDTQYF.

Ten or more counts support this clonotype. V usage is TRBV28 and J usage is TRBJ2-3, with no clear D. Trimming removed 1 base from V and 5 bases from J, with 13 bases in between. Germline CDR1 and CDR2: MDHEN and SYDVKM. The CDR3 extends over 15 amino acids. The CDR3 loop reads CASSLYVSSRDTQYF. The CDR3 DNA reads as TGTGCCAGCAGTTTATACGTTTCTTCCCGAGATACGCAGTATTTT.

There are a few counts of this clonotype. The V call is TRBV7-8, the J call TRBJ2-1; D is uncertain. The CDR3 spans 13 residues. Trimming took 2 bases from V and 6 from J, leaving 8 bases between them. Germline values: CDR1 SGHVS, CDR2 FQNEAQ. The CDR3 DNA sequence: TGTGCCAGCAGCTTATCCTTTAGCAATGAGCAGTTCTTC. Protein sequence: CASSLSFSNEQFF.

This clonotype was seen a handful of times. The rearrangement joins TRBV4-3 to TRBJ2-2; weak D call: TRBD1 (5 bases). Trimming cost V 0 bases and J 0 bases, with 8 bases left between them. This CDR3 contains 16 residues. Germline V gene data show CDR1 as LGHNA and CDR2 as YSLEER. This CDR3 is CASSQEGPPNTGELFF. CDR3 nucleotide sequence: TGCGCCAGCAGCCAAGAGGGGCCTCCGAACACCGGGGAGCTGTTTTTT.